The clone carrying this T cell receptor (beta chain) appeared once. PCR amplification relied on 60 Vbeta primers (plus 13 Jbeta primers). Sequenced by immunoSEQ multiplex PCR; TCRdb stores in-frame clones only, minus some. This table has under 150,000 clones, around 80% appearing once. This entry belongs to a study of cytomegalovirus exposure and HLA in healthy donors. CDR3 length equals 12 residues. Trimming took off 5 bases at V and 12 bases at J, with 17 bases between the two ends. Germline V gene data show CDR1 as LGHNT and CDR2 as FRNRAP. The sample comprised PBMCs. This receptor was identified in a woman in her forties in good health and CMV-seropositive. This chain connects TRBV12-5 to TRBJ2-7, with a weak D call TRBD2 (5 bases). The CDR3 DNA sequence: TGTGCTAGTGGTCCGAGGACTTCCACGCGGTACTTC. Residues: CASGPRTSTRYF.